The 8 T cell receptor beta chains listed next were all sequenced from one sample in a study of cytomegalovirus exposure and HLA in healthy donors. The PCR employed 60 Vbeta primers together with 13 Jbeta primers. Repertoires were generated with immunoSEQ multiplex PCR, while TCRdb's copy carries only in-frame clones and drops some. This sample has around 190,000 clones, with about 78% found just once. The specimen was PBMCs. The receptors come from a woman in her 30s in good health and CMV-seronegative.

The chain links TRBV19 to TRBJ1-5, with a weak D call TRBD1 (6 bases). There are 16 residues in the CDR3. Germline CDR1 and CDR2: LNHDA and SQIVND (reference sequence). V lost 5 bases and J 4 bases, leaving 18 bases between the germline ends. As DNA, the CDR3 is TGTGCCAGTAGTCAACCCACAGGGTTAGGGAATCAGCCCCAGCATTTT. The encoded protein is CASSQPTGLGNQPQHF.

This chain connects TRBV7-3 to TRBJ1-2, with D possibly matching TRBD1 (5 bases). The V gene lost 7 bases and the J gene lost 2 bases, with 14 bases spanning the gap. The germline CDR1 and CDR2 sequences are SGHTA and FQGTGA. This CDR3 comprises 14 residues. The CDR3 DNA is TGTGCCAGCACAACCGGGGGGGGGAACTATGGCTACACCTTC. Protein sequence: CASTTGGGNYGYTF.

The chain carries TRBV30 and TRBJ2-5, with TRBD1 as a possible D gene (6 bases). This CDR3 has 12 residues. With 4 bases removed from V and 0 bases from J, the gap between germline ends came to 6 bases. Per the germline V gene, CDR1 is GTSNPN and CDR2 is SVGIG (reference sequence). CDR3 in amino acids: CAWNRDQETQYF. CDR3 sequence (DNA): TGTGCCTGGAACAGGGACCAAGAGACCCAGTACTTC. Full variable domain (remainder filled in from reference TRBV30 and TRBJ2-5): SQTIHQWPATLVQPVGSPLSLECTVEGTSNPNLYWYRQAAGRGLQLLFYSVGIGQISSEVPQNLSASRPQDRQFILSSKKLLLSDSGFYLCAWNRDQETQYFGPGTRLLVL.

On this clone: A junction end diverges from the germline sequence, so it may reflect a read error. The CDR3 region is CATNRVQGSGNTIYF. The CDR3 DNA reads TGTGCCACCAACAGAGTTCAGGGCTCTGGAAACACCATATATTTT. The V call is TRBV15, the J call TRBJ1-3; D might be TRBD1 (5 bases). CDR1 is LNHNV and CDR2 is YYDKDF in the germline V gene (reference sequence). CDR3 size: 15 residues.

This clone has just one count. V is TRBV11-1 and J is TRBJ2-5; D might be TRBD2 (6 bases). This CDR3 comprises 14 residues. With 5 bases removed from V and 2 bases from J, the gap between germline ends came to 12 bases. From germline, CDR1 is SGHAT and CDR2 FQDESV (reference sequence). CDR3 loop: CASSPTSKQETQYF. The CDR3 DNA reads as TGTGCCAGCAGCCCGACTAGTAAACAAGAGACCCAGTACTTC.

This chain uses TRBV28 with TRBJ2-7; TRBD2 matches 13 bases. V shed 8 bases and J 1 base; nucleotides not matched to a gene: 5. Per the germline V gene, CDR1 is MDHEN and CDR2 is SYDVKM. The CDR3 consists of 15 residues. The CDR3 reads CASGLAGELSYEQYF. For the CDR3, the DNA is TGTGCCAGCGGACTAGCGGGAGAGTTGTCCTACGAGCAGTACTTC.

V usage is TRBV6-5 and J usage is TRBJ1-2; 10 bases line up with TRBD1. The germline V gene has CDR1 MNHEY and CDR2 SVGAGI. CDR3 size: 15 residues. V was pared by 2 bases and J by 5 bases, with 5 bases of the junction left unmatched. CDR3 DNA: TGTGCCAGCAGTTACGCTCCGGGACAGGGGTATGGCTACACCTTC. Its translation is CASSYAPGQGYGYTF.

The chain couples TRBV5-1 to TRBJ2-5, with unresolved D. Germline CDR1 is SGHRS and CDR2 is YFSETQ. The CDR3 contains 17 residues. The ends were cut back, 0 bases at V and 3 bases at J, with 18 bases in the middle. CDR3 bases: TGCGCCAGCAGCTTGGCCGCTGATTCCCGTCCGGAAGAGACCCAGTACTTC. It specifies CASSLAADSRPEETQYF.